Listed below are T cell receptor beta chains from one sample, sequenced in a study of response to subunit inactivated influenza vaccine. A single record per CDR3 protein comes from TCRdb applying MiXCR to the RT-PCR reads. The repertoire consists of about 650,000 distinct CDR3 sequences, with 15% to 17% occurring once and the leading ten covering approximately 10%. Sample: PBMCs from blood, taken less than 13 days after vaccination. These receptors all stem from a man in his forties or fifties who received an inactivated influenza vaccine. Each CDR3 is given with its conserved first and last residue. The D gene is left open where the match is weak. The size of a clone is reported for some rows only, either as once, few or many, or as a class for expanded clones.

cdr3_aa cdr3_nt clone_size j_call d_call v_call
CASSFIPPACYF TGTGCCAGCAGCTTTATACCCCCTGCGTGTTACTTC few TRBJ2-5 NA TRBV7-2
CATSRDWPSYEQYF TGTGCCACCAGCAGAGATTGGCCCTCCTACGAGCAGTACTTC NA TRBJ2-7 NA TRBV15
CASSVEPSGRANEQFF TGTGCCAGCAGCGTAGAGCCCAGCGGGAGGGCCAATGAGCAGTTCTTC many TRBJ2-1 TRBD2 TRBV9
CATSSKQGGYTGELFF TGTGCCACCAGCAGTAAACAGGGAGGATACACCGGGGAGCTGTTTTTT NA TRBJ2-2 NA TRBV15
CAITPGDTDTQYF TGTGCCATCACACCAGGGGACACAGATACGCAGTATTTT many TRBJ2-3 NA TRBV10-3
CASSLTGRPDQETQYF TGCGCCAGCAGCTTGACGGGTCGGCCCGACCAAGAGACCCAGTACTTC NA TRBJ2-5 NA TRBV5-1
CASSQVARGGSEAFF TGCGCCAGCAGCCAAGTAGCGCGAGGGGGGTCTGAAGCTTTCTTT NA TRBJ1-1 NA TRBV4-3
CASWTFGDSNYGYTF TGTGCCAGCTGGACGTTTGGGGATTCTAACTATGGCTACACCTTC few TRBJ1-2 NA TRBV6-2/TRBV6-3
CASSVQAASTDTQYF TGTGCCAGCAGCGTTCAGGCAGCTAGCACAGATACGCAGTATTTT few TRBJ2-3 NA TRBV9
CASSSYRGGVYEQYF TGCGCCAGCAGCTCATACAGGGGAGGGGTTTACGAGCAGTACTTC few TRBJ2-7 NA TRBV5-1
CSVVGLLKHTDTQYF TGCAGCGTTGTAGGACTGCTAAAGCACACAGATACGCAGTATTTT few TRBJ2-3 NA TRBV29-1
CASSLPGGAYNEQFF TGCGCCAGCAGCTTACCGGGCGGGGCGTACAATGAGCAGTTCTTC many TRBJ2-1 NA TRBV5-1
CASSPGRSGGQGIYEQYF TGTGCCAGCAGTCCCGGCAGGTCTGGCGGACAGGGGATTTACGAGCAGTACTTC few TRBJ2-7 TRBD1 TRBV12-3/TRBV12-4
CASSLSPGQGSYEQYF TGTGCCAGCAGTTTATCCCCGGGACAGGGATCCTACGAGCAGTACTTC few TRBJ2-7 TRBD1 TRBV27
CASNDGTSGTFYPEQFF TGTGCCAGCAACGACGGGACTAGCGGGACGTTTTATCCTGAGCAGTTCTTC NA TRBJ2-1 TRBD2 TRBV2
CASSQAWDRGGYSNQPQHF TGCGCCAGCAGCCAAGCCTGGGACAGGGGCGGTTATAGCAATCAGCCCCAGCATTTT NA TRBJ1-5 TRBD1 TRBV4-3
CASSLKSWTSGYLKGQYF TGTGCCAGCAGCTTGAAGTCCTGGACTAGCGGGTACTTGAAAGGGCAGTACTTC NA TRBJ2-7 TRBD2 TRBV7-8
CASSAGDSNQPQHF TGCGCCAGCAGTGCAGGAGATAGCAATCAGCCCCAGCATTTT NA TRBJ1-5 NA TRBV5-1
CASSLGQGAYGYTF TGCGCCAGCAGCTTGGGGCAGGGCGCCTATGGCTACACCTTC many TRBJ1-2 NA TRBV5-1
CSAVNGQGVDEQYF TGCAGTGCTGTAAATGGACAGGGTGTCGACGAGCAGTACTTC few TRBJ2-7 TRBD1 TRBV20-1
CASSRDYRVVTDTQYF TGTGCCAGCAGCCGAGATTATAGGGTCGTTACAGATACGCAGTATTTT NA TRBJ2-3 NA TRBV6-1
CASSFQWLAGVTDTQYF TGTGCCAGCAGTTTTCAGTGGCTAGCGGGAGTTACAGATACGCAGTATTTT many TRBJ2-3 TRBD2 TRBV12-3/TRBV12-4
CATSIGLGGETQYF TGTGCCACCAGTATCGGCCTCGGAGGGGAGACCCAGTACTTC NA TRBJ2-5 NA TRBV24-1
CSARDLRGITDTQYF TGCAGTGCTAGAGATTTACGGGGTATCACAGATACGCAGTATTTT few TRBJ2-3 NA TRBV20-1
CASSGGGSNYGYTF TGCGCCAGCAGCGGAGGGGGATCTAACTATGGCTACACCTTC NA TRBJ1-2 NA TRBV5-1
CASSMVRYTGELFF TGTGCCAGTAGTATGGTACGGTACACCGGGGAGCTGTTTTTT NA TRBJ2-2 NA TRBV19
CSARGGFSYEQYF TGCAGTGCTAGAGGTGGATTTTCCTACGAGCAGTACTTC NA TRBJ2-7 NA TRBV20-1
CSVGQGAGQPQHF TGCAGCGTTGGACAGGGGGCGGGACAGCCCCAGCATTTT NA TRBJ1-5 TRBD1 TRBV29-1
CATSRVPYNSPLHF TGTGCCACCAGCAGAGTACCGTATAATTCACCCCTCCACTTT many TRBJ1-6 NA TRBV15
CAISPRGNTEAFF TGTGCCATCAGTCCGAGGGGGAACACTGAAGCTTTCTTT NA TRBJ1-1 NA TRBV10-3
CASSFNLNNEQFF TGTGCCAGCAGTTTTAATTTGAACAATGAGCAGTTCTTC many TRBJ2-1 NA TRBV12-3/TRBV12-4
CASSLRGGATEAFF TGTGCCAGCAGCCTAAGGGGGGGGGCCACTGAAGCTTTCTTT few TRBJ1-1 NA TRBV7-2
CAAQAGQVGAETQYF TGTGCCGCCCAGGCGGGACAGGTAGGCGCAGAGACCCAGTACTTC NA TRBJ2-5 TRBD1 TRBV28
CSARDRQVNYGYTF TGCAGTGCTAGAGACCGACAGGTTAACTATGGCTACACCTTC NA TRBJ1-2 NA TRBV20-1
CASSFMGYLEQFF TGTGCCAGCAGCTTTATGGGCTATCTTGAGCAGTTCTTC NA TRBJ2-1 NA TRBV11-2
CASSAGTGPGELFF TGTGCCAGCAGCGCCGGGACAGGGCCCGGGGAGCTGTTTTTT NA TRBJ2-2 TRBD1 TRBV7-9
CSARDISLPLYNEQFF TGCAGTGCTAGAGATATCAGTTTACCATTGTACAATGAGCAGTTCTTC few TRBJ2-1 NA TRBV20-1